Presented here are 5 T cell receptor beta chains from one specimen sequenced in a study of cytomegalovirus exposure and HLA in healthy donors. Amplification used 60 Vbeta primers and 13 Jbeta primers. Sequencing used immunoSEQ multiplex PCR; TCRdb keeps in-frame clones, though not all of them. This table holds about 130,000 clones, over 60% found once. Source material: PBMCs. The receptors stem from a woman in her thirties or forties in good health and CMV-seropositive.

Here the CDR3 reads CSVAGRDTIYF. The CDR3 DNA sequence: TGCAGCGTTGCCGGGAGGGACACCATATATTTT. The chain joins TRBV29-1 to TRBJ1-3; no definite D call. The CDR3 is 11 amino acids. The germline gives CDR1 SQVTM, CDR2 ANQGSEA. Trimming removed 4 bases from V and 8 bases from J, with 9 bases in between.

V and J are TRBV5-1 and TRBJ2-5; 11 bases align to TRBD2. Unmatched junction bases numbered 10, after V lost 2 bases and J lost 4 bases. Per germline, CDR1 SGHRS and CDR2 YFSETQ. The CDR3 loop spans 17 amino acids. The CDR3 protein is CASSFRPFSGRGETQYF. The CDR3 DNA reads TGCGCCAGCAGCTTCCGTCCCTTTAGCGGGAGGGGAGAGACCCAGTACTTC.

Comment on this clone: The sample carries other DNA sequences with the same CDR3. V gene TRBV7-3 combines with J gene TRBJ2-1; TRBD1 matches at 10 bases. With V trimmed by 3 bases and J by 7 bases, 6 bases remained unmatched. Germline lookup yields CDR1 SGHTA and CDR2 FQGTGA. The CDR3 length is 15 residues. CDR3 amino acids: CASSLTGGSGNEQFF. The CDR3 nucleotides are TGTGCCAGCAGCTTGACAGGGGGCTCTGGGAATGAGCAGTTCTTC.

The rearrangement links TRBV7-9 to TRBJ2-1; D not resolved. The CDR3 has 14 residues. V gave up 8 bases and J gave up 7 bases, with 18 bases separating them. CDR1 and CDR2 (germline): SEHNR, FQNEAQ (reference sequence). CDR3 nucleotide sequence: TGTGCCAGCTCCCCGGGTCCGGTATATAATGAGCAGTTCTTC. Protein: CASSPGPVYNEQFF. The whole variable domain, filled in from reference TRBV7-9 and TRBJ2-1, reads DTGVSQNPRHKITKRGQNVTFRCDPISEHNRLYWYRQTLGQGPEFLTYFQNEAQLEKSRLLSDRFSAERPKGSFSTLEIQRTEQGDSAMYLCASSPGPVYNEQFFGPGTRLTVL.

In this sample, this clone turned up once. The V gene is TRBV7-2, the J gene TRBJ2-7; D may be TRBD1 (6 bases). V was trimmed by 3 bases and J by 0 bases, leaving 9 bases between them. The CDR3 runs 14 residues. Germline assignment: CDR1 SGHTA and CDR2 FQGNSA. CDR3 in amino acids: CASSLGHNSYEQYF. DNA of the CDR3: TGTGCCAGCAGCTTGGGACATAACTCCTACGAGCAGTACTTC.